The 30 T cell receptor beta chains in this list originate from one sample, sequenced in a study of blood T cell repertoires in COVID-19. Data came from immunoSEQ multiplex PCR; TCRdb stores just in-frame clones and leaves some out. Here the sample spans about 50,000 clones, approximately 82% being singletons. The sample consisted of peripheral blood. Receptors originate from a man between 65 and 80 years old with active COVID-19.

The V gene is TRBV5-1, the J gene TRBJ2-5; the match to TRBD2 covers 7 bases. From germline, CDR1 is SGHRS and CDR2 YFSETQ. The CDR3 length is 14 residues. Germline trimming cut 4 bases from V and 1 base from J; bases unmatched to any gene: 4. The CDR3 DNA is TGCGCCAGCAGCCTAGGGACTATCCAAGAGACCCAGTACTTC. Protein: CASSLGTIQETQYF.

J is TRBJ1-3 and V is TRBV19, with 8 positions matching TRBD1. Germline loops: CDR1 LNHDA, CDR2 SQIVND (reference sequence). CDR3 length equals 14 residues. V shed 6 bases, J shed 7 bases, and the junction held 8 bases outside the gene matches. The CDR3 region has the DNA TGTGCCAGTAGCCCCCGGACAGGGAAGAACACCATATATTTT. It translates to CASSPRTGKNTIYF.

The gene calls are TRBV5-5 and TRBJ1-1; 9 positions agree with TRBD1. The V and J ends lost 3 bases and 2 bases, in that order; junction bases with no gene match: 8. Per germline, CDR1 SGHKS and CDR2 YYEKEE (reference sequence). This CDR3 is 16 amino acids long. Written as DNA, the CDR3 is TGTGCCAGCAGCTCCACAGGGGGCCACGGAAACACTGAAGCTTTCTTT. Amino acids: CASSSTGGHGNTEAFF.

This rearrangement joins TRBV5-4 to TRBJ2-7; 10 bases align to TRBD2. Germline CDR1 SGHNT, CDR2 YYREEE (reference sequence). The CDR3 totals 15 residues. With V trimmed by 4 bases and J by 1 base, 5 bases remained unmatched. For the CDR3, the DNA is TGTGCCAGCAGCCCTCAGCGGGGGGGTTCCTACGAGCAGTACTTC. Protein sequence: CASSPQRGGSYEQYF.

This chain connects TRBV4-3 to TRBJ1-4, with D perhaps matching TRBD1 (5 bases). CDR1 and CDR2 (germline): LGHNA, YSLEER. Trimming removed 0 bases from V and 4 bases from J, with 15 bases in between. The CDR3 sequence is 17 residues long. For the CDR3, the DNA is TGCGCCAGCAGCCAAGATGGTGGGGCCGGGCTTAATGAAAAACTGTTTTTT. Amino acids: CASSQDGGAGLNEKLFF.

The chain combines TRBV5-1 with TRBJ2-3, with 8 bases aligning to TRBD1. The germline V gene encodes CDR1 SGHRS and CDR2 YFSETQ. This CDR3 spans 15 amino acids. With 5 bases clipped from V and 3 bases from J, the junction kept 8 bases outside the gene matches. This CDR3 reads CASSSRGQDTDTQYF. In DNA form, the CDR3 reads TGCGCCAGCAGTTCACGGGGACAGGATACAGATACGCAGTATTTT.

V and J are TRBV6-5 and TRBJ1-1, with a weak D call TRBD1 (6 bases). Trimming shortened V by 6 bases and J by 1 base, and 15 bases separated the two germline ends. This CDR3 is 15 amino acids long. Germline CDR1 is MNHEY and CDR2 is SVGAGI. The CDR3 nucleotides read TGTGCCAGCAGAAATACAGGGCGGTGGAACACTGAAGCTTTCTTT. Translated, it gives CASRNTGRWNTEAFF.

The rearrangement uses TRBV27 and TRBJ2-4; maybe TRBD1 (6 bases). V was shortened by 4 bases and J by 3 bases, with 16 bases between the two germline ends. CDR1 and CDR2 (germline): MNHEY, SMNVEV (reference sequence). This CDR3 comprises 16 residues. CDR3 residues: CASSSPDSLGKNIQYF. Written as DNA, the CDR3 is TGTGCCAGCAGTTCCCCGGACAGTCTCGGCAAAAACATTCAGTACTTC.

This sequence joins TRBV5-1 and TRBJ2-1; 8 bases fit TRBD1. The CDR3 totals 15 residues. V lost 7 bases, J lost 0 bases, and 6 bases stayed unmatched. Germline CDR1 is SGHRS and CDR2 is YFSETQ. The CDR3 DNA reads as TGCGCCAGCGGCCGCACAGGGGGCTCCTACAATGAGCAGTTCTTC. Translation gives CASGRTGGSYNEQFF.

The CDR3 spells CASLGGGLGGYTF. For the CDR3, the DNA is TGTGCCAGCCTCGGGGGAGGGCTAGGTGGCTACACCTTC. The chain joins TRBV27 to TRBJ1-2, with D possibly being TRBD1 (5 bases). This CDR3 has 13 residues. Germline V gene data show CDR1 as MNHEY and CDR2 as SMNVEV (reference sequence). V lost 8 bases and J lost 7, with 17 bases in between.

The chain couples TRBV6-2 or TRBV6-3 to TRBJ2-3; D is unresolved. This CDR3 is built from 16 residues. Germline V lookup: CDR1 MNHEY, CDR2 SVGEGT. V shed 2 bases and J shed 4 bases, with 16 bases lying between them. CDR3 loop: CASSYTRGGPADTQYF. The CDR3 DNA sequence: TGTGCCAGCAGTTACACCCGAGGCGGCCCCGCAGATACGCAGTATTTT.

V and J are TRBV15 and TRBJ1-5, with no clear D. The germline gives CDR1 LNHNV, CDR2 YYDKDF (reference sequence). The CDR3 is made up of 13 amino acids. V lost 1 base and J lost 5, with 6 bases in between. The CDR3 spells CATSRALYQPQHF. The CDR3 DNA sequence: TGTGCCACCAGCAGAGCCCTTTATCAGCCCCAGCATTTT.

This clone was seen once. The rearrangement uses TRBV19 and TRBJ2-6; 9 bases fit TRBD1. CDR1 is LNHDA, CDR2 SQIVND, per germline (reference sequence). V shed 5 bases, J shed 0 bases, and the junction held 2 bases outside the gene matches. This CDR3 has 16 residues. As DNA, the CDR3 is TGTGCCAGTAGTCGGGACAGGGTCTCTGGGGCCAACGTCCTGACTTTC. Translating it yields CASSRDRVSGANVLTF.

This rearrangement joins TRBV12-3 or TRBV12-4 to TRBJ2-1, with D tentatively TRBD1 (5 bases). V dropped 10 bases and J dropped 4 bases, with 14 bases sitting between them. This CDR3 is 13 amino acids long. The CDR3 DNA follows: TGTGCCATAGAGCAGGGTTCGTACAATGAGCAGTTCTTC. It is translated as CAIEQGSYNEQFF.

The rearrangement links TRBV28 to TRBJ2-7; 9 bases are a match to TRBD1. The germline V gene has CDR1 MDHEN and CDR2 SYDVKM. With V trimmed by 4 bases and J by 7 bases, 20 bases remained unmatched. This CDR3 is built from 18 residues. The CDR3 nucleotides read TGTGCCAGCAGTTCTTCTACCGGGACAGGGTCCTTTCTCGGGGAGCAGTACTTC. This translates into CASSSSTGTGSFLGEQYF. The complete variable domain, with remaining parts taken from reference TRBV28 and TRBJ2-7, reads DVKVTQSSRYLVKRTGEKVFLECVQDMDHENMFWYRQDPGLGLRLIYFSYDVKMKEKGDIPEGYSVSREKKERFSLILESASTNQTSMYLCASSSSTGTGSFLGEQYFGPGTRLTVT.

The genes are TRBV27 and TRBJ2-7; 8 nucleotides line up with TRBD1. CDR1 MNHEY and CDR2 SMNVEV come from the germline V gene (reference sequence). The trim removed 2 bases at V and 4 bases at J, leaving 4 bases unmatched. This CDR3 has 14 amino acids. CDR3 DNA sequence: TGTGCCAGCAGTTTAGTCCAGGGGGCTTACGAGCAGTACTTC. This encodes CASSLVQGAYEQYF.

The chain carries TRBV7-3 and TRBJ2-5; 7 nucleotides agree with TRBD1. The germline CDR1 and CDR2 sequences are SGHTA and FQGTGA. The CDR3 is made up of 18 amino acids. V lost 5 bases to trimming and J lost 0 bases; unmatched junction nucleotides: 15. CDR3 loop: CASSQGQRSLLHQETQYF. DNA of the CDR3: TGTGCCAGCAGCCAGGGACAGCGAAGTTTACTCCACCAAGAGACCCAGTACTTC. The whole variable domain, filled in from reference TRBV7-3 and TRBJ2-5, reads GAGVSQTPSNKVTEKGKYVELRCDPISGHTALYWYRQSLGQGPEFLIYFQGTGAADDSGLPNDRFFAVRPEGSVSTLKIQRTERGDSAVYLCASSQGQRSLLHQETQYFGPGTRLLVL.

This clone came up once. The chain links TRBV19 to TRBJ2-5; 7 nucleotides line up with TRBD1. The germline gives CDR1 LNHDA, CDR2 SQIVND (reference sequence). This CDR3 is 15 amino acids long. With 3 bases clipped from V and 1 base from J, the junction kept 5 bases outside the gene matches. In nucleotides, the CDR3 is TGTGCCAGTAGTATGCTCCGGGACAGCCAAGAGACCCAGTACTTC. Protein: CASSMLRDSQETQYF.

This clone was detected once. The chain links TRBV9 to TRBJ2-7; maybe TRBD1 (5 bases). The CDR3 consists of 15 residues. Germline loops: CDR1 SGDLS, CDR2 YYNGEE. V was clipped by 0 bases and J by 4 bases, with 14 bases between them. CDR3 loop: CASSVAAGMIYEQYF. The CDR3 DNA follows: TGTGCCAGCAGCGTAGCAGCAGGGATGATATACGAGCAGTACTTC.

The rearrangement uses TRBV5-8 and TRBJ1-1; the D is unclear. CDR1 SGHTS and CDR2 YDEGEE come from the germline V gene. With 0 bases removed from V and 1 base from J, the gap between germline ends came to 16 bases. The CDR3 consists of 17 residues. CDR3 sequence: CASSLVLGRRGNTEAFF. The CDR3 DNA is TGTGCCAGCAGCTTGGTGCTTGGCAGACGAGGGAACACTGAAGCTTTCTTT.

V usage is TRBV7-2 and J usage is TRBJ1-5; no clear D gene. Trimming cost V 1 base and J 1 base, with 5 bases left between them. The CDR3 contains 14 residues. Germline values: CDR1 SGHTA, CDR2 FQGNSA. In DNA, the CDR3 is TGTGCCAGCAGCTTAGGTAGAAGCAATCAGCCCCAGCATTTT. This translates into CASSLGRSNQPQHF.

This chain connects TRBV6-1 to TRBJ2-3; 9 nucleotides align to TRBD2. CDR3 size: 14 residues. Germline CDR1 and CDR2: MNHNS and SASEGT. V gave up 4 bases and J gave up 5 bases; unmatched junction bases: 4. Here the CDR3 reads CASSAAGGRDTQYF. As DNA, the CDR3 is TGTGCCAGCAGTGCTGCGGGGGGGCGAGATACGCAGTATTTT.

The chain couples TRBV7-9 to TRBJ2-3; D may be TRBD2 (6 bases). V lost 10 bases and J lost 1, with 18 bases in between. The CDR3 runs to 15 residues. The V gene's germline CDR1 is SEHNR and CDR2 FQNEAQ (reference sequence). The CDR3 loop is CATNRLVAGTDTQYF. In DNA, the CDR3 is TGTGCCACCAATCGACTAGTTGCCGGCACAGATACGCAGTATTTT.

The chain is built from TRBV9 and TRBJ1-6; D uncertain. The CDR3 extends over 15 amino acids. Germline V gene lookup returns CDR1 SGDLS and CDR2 YYNGEE. V shed 2 bases and J shed 8 bases, with 14 bases lying between them. CDR3 amino acids: CASSVAGSGYSPLHF. In DNA form, the CDR3 reads TGTGCCAGCAGCGTGGCCGGGTCCGGGTATTCACCCCTCCACTTT.

The chain has TRBV4-1 and TRBJ2-7; TRBD1 agrees at 8 bases. Germline CDR1 MGHRA, CDR2 YSYEKL. The junction had 5 bases not matched to a gene; V was cut back by 1 base and J by 3 bases. CDR3 length equals 15 residues. The CDR3 DNA reads TGCGCCAGCAGCCAAGGGGGGGACAGGATCTACGAGCAGTACTTC. The encoded protein is CASSQGGDRIYEQYF.

The rearrangement joins TRBV27 to TRBJ1-2; a possible D gene is TRBD1 (6 bases). The V end was cut by 5 bases, the J end by 2 bases, with 30 bases between. Germline lookup yields CDR1 MNHEY and CDR2 SMNVEV (reference sequence). The CDR3 spans 20 residues. The CDR3 region is CASSPTPGGAHRPANYGYTF. Written as DNA, the CDR3 is TGTGCCAGCAGTCCAACCCCCGGGGGGGCGCATCGGCCGGCCAACTATGGCTACACCTTC.

The chain joins TRBV4-3 to TRBJ1-2, with 8 bases fitting TRBD1. Trimming cost V 0 bases and J 2 bases; bases outside gene matches: 5. In germline, CDR1 is LGHNA, CDR2 YSLEER. The CDR3 loop spans 16 amino acids. The CDR3 sequence is CASSQEGTGRNYGYTF. The CDR3 region has the DNA TGCGCCAGCAGCCAAGAAGGGACAGGCAGGAACTATGGCTACACCTTC.

This chain links TRBV5-1 with TRBJ2-3, with TRBD2 identical over 9 bases. This CDR3 spans 15 amino acids. CDR1 SGHRS and CDR2 YFSETQ come from the germline V gene. Trimming at V came to 0 bases and at J to 2 bases, leaving 1 base not matched to a gene. The CDR3 loop is CASSLERGVTDTQYF. The CDR3, as DNA: TGCGCCAGCAGCTTGGAGCGGGGGGTCACAGATACGCAGTATTTT. The whole variable domain, filled in from reference TRBV5-1 and TRBJ2-3, reads KAGVTQTPRYLIKTRGQQVTLSCSPISGHRSVSWYQQTPGQGLQFLFEYFSETQRNKGNFPGRFSGRQFSNSRSEMNVSTLELGDSALYLCASSLERGVTDTQYFGPGTRLTVL.

The gene calls are TRBV3-1 (or the pseudogene TRBV3-2) and TRBJ1-3, with TRBD1 matching over 9 bases. V shed 2 bases and J 3 bases; nucleotides not matched to a gene: 2. Germline lookup yields CDR1 LGHDT and CDR2 YNNKEL (reference sequence). CDR3 size: 15 residues. The CDR3 nucleotides read TGTGCCAGCAGCCAACGGACAGGGGTTGGAAACACCATATATTTT. Translation: CASSQRTGVGNTIYF.

The CDR3 DNA follows: TGTGCCAGCAGCCTGCCGCGTGGGGCGATTGGCTACACCTTC. Translation gives CASSLPRGAIGYTF. The J gene is TRBJ1-2, the V gene TRBV5-8; TRBD1 is a possible D gene (5 bases). V was shortened by 4 bases and J by 7 bases, with 17 bases between the two germline ends. The CDR3 runs to 14 residues. Germline CDR1 and CDR2: SGHTS and YDEGEE.